The present entry profiles one TCR beta chain with its context. Its antigen is undetermined. The germline CDR1 and CDR2 sequences are SQVTM and ANQGSEA. CDR3 size: 11 residues. Trimming pared 5 bases from V and 6 bases from J, leaving 11 bases between. This sample was included in a study of shared clonotypes between healthy human individuals. Study-wide findings and caveats: Naive CD4 clonotypes were shared across a few donors at 4.5% to 6%. Against clonotypes common to all four donors, non-shared ones had lower generation probabilities. Estimated richness values were generally larger in naive subsets than in memory subsets.

Positively selected for CCR7, the CD45RO-negative cells used as naive CD8 cells excluded terminally differentiated effector memory CD45RA+ cells. TCRdb's copy holds only in-frame clones and misses some; the assay was immunoSEQ multiplex PCR. Counted here are about 2.1 million clones, just over 90% occurring once; the ten biggest clones make up roughly 1.8%. V is TRBV29-1 and J is TRBJ2-7; the D is unclear. The sample comprised naive CD8+ T cells from PBMCs. This clonotype was obtained from a man younger than 35 in good health. Some clones in this sample may be carry-over from other donors' samples. The CDR3 loop is CSVRHEVEQYF. DNA for the CDR3: TGCAGCGTTCGACATGAGGTCGAGCAGTACTTC.